Below are 13 T cell receptor beta chains sequenced from a single sample in a study of T cell clones after liver transplantation. TCRdb keeps only in-frame clones here, not all; method: immunoSEQ multiplex PCR. The sample has about 51,000 clones; roughly 90% are singletons. Sample: CD8+ T cells from blood, taken 12 months after liver transplant. All receptors come from a human patient who received a liver transplant. Some T cells may possibly be graft donor cells.

The chain recombines TRBV10-2 with TRBJ2-1, with 9 bases lining up with TRBD2. This CDR3 spans 14 amino acids. CDR1 is WSHSY, CDR2 SAAADI, per germline. The V gene end was trimmed by 4 bases and the J gene end by 9 bases; junction bases not matched to a gene: 7. CDR3 amino acids: CASSGGTSPGEQFF. DNA for the CDR3: TGCGCCAGCAGTGGAGGGACTAGCCCTGGTGAGCAGTTCTTC.

This clone was detected once. The V call is TRBV30, the J call TRBJ2-2, with D uncertain. V was pared by 1 base and J by 0 bases, with 15 bases between. Germline V gives CDR1 GTSNPN, CDR2 SVGIG (reference sequence). This CDR3 is built from 17 residues. As DNA, the CDR3 is TGTGCCTGGAGTGCCGCTCGGACCGTCGCGAACACCGGGGAGCTGTTTTTT. Translation: CAWSAARTVANTGELFF.

The chain uses TRBV11-2 and TRBJ1-2, with D perhaps matching TRBD1 (5 bases). This CDR3 spans 15 amino acids. CDR1 and CDR2 from the germline V gene are SGHAT and FQNNGV. Trimming removed 1 base at V and 3 bases at J, with 12 bases between. This chain's CDR3 is CASSLVGGSDYGYTF. The DNA for the CDR3 is TGTGCCAGCAGCTTAGTCGGGGGGTCCGACTATGGCTACACCTTC. The full variable domain, in which reference TRBV11-2 and TRBJ1-2 provide the parts outside the CDR3, is EAGVAQSPRYKIIEKRQSVAFWCNPISGHATLYWYQQILGQGPKLLIQFQNNGVVDDSQLPKDRFSAERLKGVDSTLKIQPAKLEDSAVYLCASSLVGGSDYGYTFGSGTRLTVV.

This chain connects TRBV6-5 to TRBJ2-3; TRBD1 matches at 12 bases. Losses at the gene ends were 4 bases for V and 3 bases for J; bases not matched to a gene: 2. The CDR3 spans 15 residues. Germline V gene data show CDR1 as MNHEY and CDR2 as SVGAGI. DNA for the CDR3: TGTGCCAGCAGTTGGGACAGGGGGCAGACAGATACGCAGTATTTT. Translation: CASSWDRGQTDTQYF.

This chain joins TRBV7-9 and TRBJ1-2; no definite D call. V lost 4 bases, J lost 3 bases, and 3 bases lay in between. Germline lookup yields CDR1 SEHNR and CDR2 FQNEAQ (reference sequence). This CDR3 region has 11 residues. The chain's CDR3 is CASSWDYGYTF. The CDR3 nucleotides read TGTGCCAGCAGCTGGGACTATGGCTACACCTTC.

This chain connects TRBV5-1 to TRBJ2-5; no clear D. The CDR3 is 16 amino acids. The V end lost 4 bases, the J end lost 2 bases, and 18 bases lay between the germline ends. Germline V lookup: CDR1 SGHRS, CDR2 YFSETQ. The DNA for the CDR3 is TGCGCCAGCAGCGTGGGGATTAGCCCGGCACAAGAGACCCAGTACTTC. This sequence encodes CASSVGISPAQETQYF.

This rearrangement joins TRBV19 to TRBJ2-1; D remains unclear. The V and J ends lost 6 bases and 6 bases respectively, with 12 bases between them. The CDR3 runs 13 residues. The germline V gene encodes CDR1 LNHDA and CDR2 SQIVND (reference sequence). The CDR3 region is CASSLWFGNEQFF. Here the CDR3 DNA reads TGTGCCAGTAGCCTTTGGTTCGGCAATGAGCAGTTCTTC.

The chain links TRBV4-1 to TRBJ2-5; 9 bases line up with TRBD2. The CDR3 loop spans 16 amino acids. Trimming at V came to 4 bases and at J to 5 bases, leaving 11 bases not matched to a gene. Looked up from germline, CDR1 is MGHRA and CDR2 is YSYEKL. The CDR3 reads CASSRGTSWGLETQYF. CDR3 nucleotides: TGCGCCAGCAGCCGGGGGACTAGCTGGGGGTTGGAGACCCAGTACTTC.

The V and J genes are TRBV28 and TRBJ2-5, with 9 positions matching TRBD1. V lost 1 base to trimming and J lost 4 bases; unmatched junction nucleotides: 4. From germline, CDR1 is MDHEN and CDR2 SYDVKM. This CDR3 is built from 15 residues. In DNA form, the CDR3 reads TGTGCCAGCAGTTTATACAGGGGGCTCGGAGAGACCCAGTACTTC. It encodes CASSLYRGLGETQYF. Drawing the rest from reference TRBV28 and TRBJ2-5, the complete variable domain is DVKVTQSSRYLVKRTGEKVFLECVQDMDHENMFWYRQDPGLGLRLIYFSYDVKMKEKGDIPEGYSVSREKKERFSLILESASTNQTSMYLCASSLYRGLGETQYFGPGTRLLVL.

This sequence joins TRBV29-1 and TRBJ2-1; D is perhaps TRBD2 (6 bases). The CDR3 has 11 residues. CDR1 is SQVTM and CDR2 is ANQGSEA in the germline V gene. The ends were cut back, 2 bases at V and 9 bases at J, with 8 bases in the middle. CDR3 residues: CSVEQGGEQFF. As DNA, the CDR3 is TGCAGCGTTGAACAGGGAGGTGAGCAGTTCTTC.

This clone rates as large. The V call is TRBV2, the J call TRBJ2-1; 12 bases fit TRBD2. Germline trimming cut 3 bases from V and 7 bases from J; bases unmatched to any gene: 4. Germline CDR1 and CDR2: SNHLY and FYNNEI. The CDR3 is 15 residues long. The CDR3 sequence: CASSDPSGRENEQFF. As DNA, the CDR3 is TGTGCCAGCAGTGACCCTAGCGGGAGGGAAAATGAGCAGTTCTTC.

The genes are TRBV28 and TRBJ2-7; possible D gene TRBD2, 6 bases. The V gene's germline CDR1 is MDHEN and CDR2 SYDVKM. The ends were cut back, 4 bases at V and 0 bases at J, with 16 bases in the middle. This CDR3 region has 16 residues. CDR3 residues: CASSSPGTLSSYEQYF. CDR3 nucleotides: TGTGCCAGCAGTTCTCCCGGGACTCTCAGCTCCTACGAGCAGTACTTC.

Concerning this clone itself: Other DNA sequences in this sample translate to the same CDR3. The V gene is TRBV5-4, the J gene TRBJ2-7; TRBD2 might be the D (5 bases). Looked up from germline, CDR1 is SGHNT and CDR2 is YYREEE (reference sequence). V was shortened by 5 bases and J by 6 bases, with 15 bases between the two germline ends. This CDR3 region has 13 residues. CDR3 sequence: CASRSRGKGEQYF. The CDR3 bases are TGTGCCAGCAGGAGCAGAGGGAAGGGCGAGCAGTACTTC.